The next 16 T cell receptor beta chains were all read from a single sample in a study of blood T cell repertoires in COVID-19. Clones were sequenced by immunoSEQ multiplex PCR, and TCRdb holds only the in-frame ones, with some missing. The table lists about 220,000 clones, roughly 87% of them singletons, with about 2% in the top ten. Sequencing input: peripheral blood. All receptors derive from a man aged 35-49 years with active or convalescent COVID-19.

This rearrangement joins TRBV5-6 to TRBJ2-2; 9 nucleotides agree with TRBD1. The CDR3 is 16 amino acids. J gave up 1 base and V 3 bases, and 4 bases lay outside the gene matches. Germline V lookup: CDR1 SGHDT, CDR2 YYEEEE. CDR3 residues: CASSSLGQGNTGELFF. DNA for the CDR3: TGTGCCAGCAGCTCGTTGGGACAGGGGAACACCGGGGAGCTGTTTTTT.

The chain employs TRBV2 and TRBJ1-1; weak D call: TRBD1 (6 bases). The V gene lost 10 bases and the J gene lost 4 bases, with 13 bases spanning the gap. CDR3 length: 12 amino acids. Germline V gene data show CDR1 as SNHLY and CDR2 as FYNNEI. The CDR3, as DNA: TGTGCCACCCTCCGGGACACCACTGAAGCTTTCTTT. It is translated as CATLRDTTEAFF. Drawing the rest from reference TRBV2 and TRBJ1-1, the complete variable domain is EPEVTQTPSHQVTQMGQEVILRCVPISNHLYFYWYRQILGQKVEFLVSFYNNEISEKSEIFDDQFSVERPDGSNFTLKIRSTKLEDSAMYFCATLRDTTEAFFGQGTRLTVV.

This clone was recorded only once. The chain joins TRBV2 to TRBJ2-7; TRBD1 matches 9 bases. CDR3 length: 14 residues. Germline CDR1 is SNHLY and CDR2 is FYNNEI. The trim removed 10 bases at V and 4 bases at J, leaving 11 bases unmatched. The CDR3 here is CATLVADRGYEQYF. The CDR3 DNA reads TGTGCCACTCTAGTCGCGGACAGGGGATACGAGCAGTACTTC.

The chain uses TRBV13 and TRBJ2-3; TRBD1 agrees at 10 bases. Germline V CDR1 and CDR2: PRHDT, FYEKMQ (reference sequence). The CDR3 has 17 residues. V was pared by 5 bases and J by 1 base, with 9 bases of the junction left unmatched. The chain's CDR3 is CASSTSTGGAGTDTQYF. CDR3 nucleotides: TGTGCCAGCAGCACCTCGACAGGGGGCGCGGGCACAGATACGCAGTATTTT.

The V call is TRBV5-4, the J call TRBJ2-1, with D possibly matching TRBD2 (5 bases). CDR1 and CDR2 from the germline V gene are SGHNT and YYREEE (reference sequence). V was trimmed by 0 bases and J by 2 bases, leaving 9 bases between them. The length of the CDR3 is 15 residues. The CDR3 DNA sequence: TGTGCCAGCAGCTTGGGGGGAGAAGCCTACAATGAGCAGTTCTTC. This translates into CASSLGGEAYNEQFF.

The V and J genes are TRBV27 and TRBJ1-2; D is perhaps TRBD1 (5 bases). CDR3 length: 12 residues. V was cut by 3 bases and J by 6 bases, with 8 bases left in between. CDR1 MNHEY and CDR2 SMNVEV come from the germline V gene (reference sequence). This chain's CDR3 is CASSFRGHGYTF. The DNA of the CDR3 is TGTGCCAGCAGTTTTAGGGGCCATGGCTACACCTTC.

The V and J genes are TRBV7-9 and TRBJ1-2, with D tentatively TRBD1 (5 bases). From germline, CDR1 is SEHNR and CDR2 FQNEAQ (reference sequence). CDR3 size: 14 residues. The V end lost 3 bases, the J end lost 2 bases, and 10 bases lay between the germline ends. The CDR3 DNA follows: TGTGCCAGCAGCTTCACAGGAGTCAACTATGGCTACACCTTC. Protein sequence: CASSFTGVNYGYTF.

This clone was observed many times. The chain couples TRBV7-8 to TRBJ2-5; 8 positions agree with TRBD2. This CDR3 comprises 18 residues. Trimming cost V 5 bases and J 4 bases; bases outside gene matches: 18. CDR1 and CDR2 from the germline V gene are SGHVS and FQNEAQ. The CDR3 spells CASSPTLSRGGRGETQYF. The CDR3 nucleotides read TGTGCCAGCAGCCCAACCCTCTCCCGCGGGGGGAGGGGAGAGACCCAGTACTTC.

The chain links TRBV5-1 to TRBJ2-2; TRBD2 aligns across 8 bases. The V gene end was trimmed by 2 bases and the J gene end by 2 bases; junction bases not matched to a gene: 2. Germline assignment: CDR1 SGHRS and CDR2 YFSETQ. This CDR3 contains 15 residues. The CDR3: CASSLAGVNTGELFF. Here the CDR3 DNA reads TGCGCCAGCAGCTTAGCGGGGGTTAACACCGGGGAGCTGTTTTTT.

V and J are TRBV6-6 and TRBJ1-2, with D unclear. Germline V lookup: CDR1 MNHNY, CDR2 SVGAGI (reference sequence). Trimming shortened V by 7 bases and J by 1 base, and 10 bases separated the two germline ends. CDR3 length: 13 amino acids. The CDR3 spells CASTRPGNYGYTF. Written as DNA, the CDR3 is TGTGCCAGCACCCGGCCGGGTAACTATGGCTACACCTTC.

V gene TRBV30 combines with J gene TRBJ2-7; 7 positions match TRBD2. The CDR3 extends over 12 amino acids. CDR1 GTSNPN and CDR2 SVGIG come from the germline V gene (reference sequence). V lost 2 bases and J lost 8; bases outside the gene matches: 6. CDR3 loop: CAWSLGGTQQYF. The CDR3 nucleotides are TGTGCCTGGAGTCTCGGGGGGACCCAGCAGTACTTC.

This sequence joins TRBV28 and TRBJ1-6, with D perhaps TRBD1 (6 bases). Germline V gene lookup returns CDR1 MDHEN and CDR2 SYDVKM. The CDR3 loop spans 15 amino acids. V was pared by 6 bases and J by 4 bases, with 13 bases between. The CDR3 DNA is TGTGCCAGCAGAAGAAGGACAGCGTATAATTCACCCCTCCACTTT. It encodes CASRRRTAYNSPLHF.

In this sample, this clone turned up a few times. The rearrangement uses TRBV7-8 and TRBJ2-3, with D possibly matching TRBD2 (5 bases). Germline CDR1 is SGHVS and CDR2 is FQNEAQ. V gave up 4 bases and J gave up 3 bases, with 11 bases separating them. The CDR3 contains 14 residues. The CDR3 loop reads CASSSEGWTDTQYF. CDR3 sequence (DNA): TGTGCCAGCAGCTCTGAGGGATGGACAGATACGCAGTATTTT.

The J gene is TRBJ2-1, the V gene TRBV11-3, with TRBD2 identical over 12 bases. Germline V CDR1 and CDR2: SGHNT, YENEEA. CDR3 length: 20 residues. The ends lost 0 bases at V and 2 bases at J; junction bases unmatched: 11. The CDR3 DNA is TGTGCCAGCAGCTTAGAGCGCGGGCTAGCGGGGGGGCGCCCCTACAATGAGCAGTTCTTC. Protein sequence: CASSLERGLAGGRPYNEQFF.

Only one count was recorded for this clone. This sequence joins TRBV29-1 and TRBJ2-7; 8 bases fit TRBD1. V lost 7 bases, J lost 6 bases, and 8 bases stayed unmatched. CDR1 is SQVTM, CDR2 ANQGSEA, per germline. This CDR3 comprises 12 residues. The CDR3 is CSAMTGAGEQYF. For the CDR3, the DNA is TGCAGCGCCATGACAGGGGCGGGCGAGCAGTACTTC.

CDR3 nucleotide sequence: TGTGCCAGCGGACTAGCGGGAGGTAGCGAGCAGTACTTC. Translating gives CASGLAGGSEQYF. The chain links TRBV2 to TRBJ2-7, with 14 bases that match TRBD2. The V gene's germline CDR1 is SNHLY and CDR2 FYNNEI. Trimming took 8 bases from V and 6 from J; bases not matched to a gene: 3. The CDR3 has 13 residues.